This T cell receptor beta chain stems from a study of siplizumab effects on memory and regulatory T cells. The method was immunoSEQ multiplex PCR; TCRdb's version includes in-frame clones alone and lacks a portion of them. The sample holds fewer than 120,000 clones, roughly 92% seen once. This CDR3 is 17 amino acids long. Germline values: CDR1 LNHDA, CDR2 SQIVND (reference sequence). With 5 bases removed from V and 0 bases from J, the gap between germline ends came to 18 bases. V and J are TRBV19 and TRBJ2-3; D is possibly TRBD2 (6 bases). The sequenced sample consisted of CD4+ T cells sorted from blood. This clonotype was obtained from a human donor in good health. Here the CDR3 reads CASSPAGPILSTDTQYF. The CDR3 bases are TGTGCCAGTAGTCCCGCGGGACCCATCCTCAGCACAGATACGCAGTATTTT.